This entry lists 17 T cell receptor beta chains sequenced from one sample in a study of vaccination and CD4 T cells after COVID-19. These receptors have no identified antigens. This sample's treatment: approximately 9-day PBMC culture with coronavirus spike peptide pools or control peptides (ViraFEST assay). Cultured CD4+ T-cell DNA underwent Oncomine TCR Beta short-read sequencing. TCRdb called the PCR reads again in MiXCR, with one record for every CDR3 protein. The sample includes about 14,000 distinct CDR3 sequences, roughly 27% of them seen just once. The specimen was CD4+ T cells from blood, cultured in vitro, collected before SARS-CoV-2 vaccination. Receptors originate from a human donor who received a COVID-19 vaccine.

This chain links TRBV25-1 with TRBJ1-6, with TRBD1 identical over 8 bases. Germline loops: CDR1 MGHDK, CDR2 SYGVNS. The CDR3 covers 15 residues. The V segment lost 1 base and the J segment 10 bases; nucleotides outside the gene matches: 6. CDR3 nucleotide sequence: TGTGCCAGCAGTGAATCGACAGGGGAAGGGTCACCCCTCCACTTT. Amino acid sequence: CASSESTGEGSPLHF.

The chain carries TRBV2 and TRBJ2-3, with 7 bases identical to TRBD2. CDR3 length: 14 residues. Germline V gives CDR1 SNHLY, CDR2 FYNNEI. V shed 8 bases and J 2 bases; nucleotides not matched to a gene: 7. This CDR3 reads CASARDYTTDTQYF. The CDR3 DNA reads TGTGCCAGCGCTCGGGACTACACCACAGATACGCAGTATTTT.

This rearrangement joins TRBV12-3 or TRBV12-4 to TRBJ2-7; D unresolved. The CDR3 covers 11 residues. Trimming cost V 5 bases and J 3 bases, with 5 bases left between them. The CDR3 nucleotides read TGTGCCAGCAGTCGAAACTACGAGCAGTACTTC. Its translation is CASSRNYEQYF.

Only a few counts were recorded for this clonotype. The chain employs TRBV6-5 and TRBJ2-7; D gene unclear. The germline V gene has CDR1 MNHEY and CDR2 SVGAGI. This CDR3 has 14 residues. V lost 0 bases, J lost 1 base, and 7 bases lay in between. The CDR3 loop reads CASSYSGISYEQYF. The CDR3 DNA reads as TGTGCCAGCAGTTACTCGGGCATTTCCTACGAGCAGTACTTC.

The chain carries TRBV5-4 and TRBJ2-3; 16 bases agree with TRBD2. This CDR3 region has 17 residues. V was pared by 3 bases and J by 6 bases, with 7 bases of the junction left unmatched. Germline V gene lookup returns CDR1 SGHNT and CDR2 YYREEE (reference sequence). The CDR3 DNA is TGTGCCAGCAGCTGGGGACTAGCGGGGGGGGTTGGGGATACGCAGTATTTT. Translating gives CASSWGLAGGVGDTQYF.

This clonotype turned up a few times. The V and J genes are TRBV30 and TRBJ1-2, with D hard to call. The germline CDR1 and CDR2 sequences are GTSNPN and SVGIG (reference sequence). The CDR3 has 11 residues. The V end lost 4 bases, the J end lost 5 bases, and 8 bases lay between the germline ends. The CDR3 region has the DNA TGTGCCTGGACACGAGGGTATGGCTACACCTTC. Encoded protein: CAWTRGYGYTF.

This clonotype was recorded a few times. J is TRBJ2-1 and V is TRBV5-1, with D hard to call. Between the trimmed V and J ends, which lost 5 bases and 0 bases, there was a span of 9 bases. Germline CDR1 is SGHRS and CDR2 is YFSETQ. The CDR3 length is 14 residues. This chain's CDR3 is CASSGGDSYNEQFF. The CDR3 nucleotides are TGCGCCAGCAGTGGTGGGGACTCCTACAATGAGCAGTTCTTC.

The chain has TRBV21-1 and TRBJ2-1; TRBD1 is the table's D call and was not checked against the DNA. TRBV21-1 is termed a pseudogene. This CDR3 comprises 16 residues. The CDR3 sequence is CASSRPSDRVYNEQFF. Written as DNA, the CDR3 is TGTGCCAGCAGCAGACCCTCAGACAGGGTCTACAATGAGCAGTTCTTC.

The rearrangement joins TRBV23-1 to TRBJ2-2; D is possibly TRBD1 or TRBD2 (6 bases each). TRBV23-1 is known as an ORF, though its function is uncertain. The CDR3 covers 17 residues. The germline V and J ends were trimmed by 0 bases and 1 base, with 12 bases remaining between them. For the CDR3, the DNA is TGCGCCAGCAGTCAATCGAAAAGGGGGGAGAACACCGGGGAGCTGTTTTTT. Translation gives CASSQSKRGENTGELFF.

The chain links TRBV5-1 to TRBJ1-1; D not certain. The CDR3 sequence is 15 residues long. V was clipped by 4 bases and J by 2 bases, with 15 bases between them. CDR1 and CDR2 from the germline V gene are SGHRS and YFSETQ. The CDR3: CASSPDRVVNTEAFF. The DNA of the CDR3 is TGCGCCAGCAGCCCAGATCGGGTCGTTAACACTGAAGCTTTCTTT.

The chain combines TRBV19 with TRBJ2-7; TRBD2 matches 9 bases. The CDR3 runs 14 residues. In germline, CDR1 is LNHDA, CDR2 SQIVND (reference sequence). J was trimmed by 3 bases and V by 3 bases; bases with no gene match: 3. The CDR3 sequence: CASSIAGGSYEQYF. The CDR3 nucleotides read TGTGCCAGTAGTATCGCGGGAGGGAGCTACGAGCAGTACTTC.

There are a few counts of this clonotype. This rearrangement joins TRBV6-5 to TRBJ2-5; D possibly corresponds to TRBD1 (6 bases). The CDR3 is made up of 15 amino acids. Germline CDR1 MNHEY, CDR2 SVGAGI. With 0 bases removed from V and 1 base from J, the gap between germline ends came to 9 bases. CDR3 loop: CASSYSGDIQETQYF. The DNA of the CDR3 is TGTGCCAGCAGTTACTCGGGGGACATCCAAGAGACCCAGTACTTC.

J is TRBJ2-7 and V is TRBV12-3 or TRBV12-4; 8 positions agree with TRBD1. The CDR3 loop spans 14 amino acids. V was pared by 6 bases and J by 5 bases, with 9 bases of the junction left unmatched. This CDR3 reads CASSPGTGRHEQYF. The CDR3 DNA follows: TGTGCCAGCAGCCCCGGGACAGGCAGGCACGAGCAGTACTTC.

This clonotype showed up just a few times. CDR3 nucleotides: TGTGCCAGCAGCTCGGGACCGGGCTACTTAAACACTGAAGCTTTCTTT. Translation: CASSSGPGYLNTEAFF. V usage is TRBV7-9 and J usage is TRBJ1-1; tentative D call: TRBD1 (5 bases). The CDR3 spans 16 residues. Germline V CDR1 and CDR2: SEHNR, FQNEAQ (reference sequence). The V end was cut by 4 bases, the J end by 2 bases, with 17 bases between.

This clonotype was seen a handful of times. The rearrangement joins TRBV21-1 to TRBJ2-2; TRBD1 was called by the table and not checked on the DNA. TRBV21-1 represents a pseudogene. The CDR3 totals 16 residues. CDR3 sequence: CASSKCEGRNTGELFF. The CDR3 nucleotides read TGTGCCAGCAGCAAATGTGAGGGGCGGAACACCGGGGAGCTGTTTTTT.

This clonotype occurred a few times. The J gene is TRBJ1-2, the V gene TRBV2, with 7 bases identical to TRBD1. V dropped 2 bases and J dropped 1; count of bases not matched to a gene: 7. The CDR3 consists of 16 residues. The V gene's germline CDR1 is SNHLY and CDR2 FYNNEI. CDR3 in amino acids: CASSEFGTVLNYGYTF. CDR3 bases: TGTGCCAGCAGTGAATTTGGGACAGTGCTTAACTATGGCTACACCTTC.

This clonotype appeared a few times. CDR3 DNA sequence: TGTGCCAGTAGTAAGGACAGACCAACTAATGAAAAACTGTTTTTT. This translates into CASSKDRPTNEKLFF. The chain has TRBV19 and TRBJ1-4; a weak D match, TRBD1 (6 bases). Trimming pared 4 bases from V and 0 bases from J, leaving 9 bases between. The CDR3 has 15 amino acids. Germline assignment: CDR1 LNHDA and CDR2 SQIVND (reference sequence).